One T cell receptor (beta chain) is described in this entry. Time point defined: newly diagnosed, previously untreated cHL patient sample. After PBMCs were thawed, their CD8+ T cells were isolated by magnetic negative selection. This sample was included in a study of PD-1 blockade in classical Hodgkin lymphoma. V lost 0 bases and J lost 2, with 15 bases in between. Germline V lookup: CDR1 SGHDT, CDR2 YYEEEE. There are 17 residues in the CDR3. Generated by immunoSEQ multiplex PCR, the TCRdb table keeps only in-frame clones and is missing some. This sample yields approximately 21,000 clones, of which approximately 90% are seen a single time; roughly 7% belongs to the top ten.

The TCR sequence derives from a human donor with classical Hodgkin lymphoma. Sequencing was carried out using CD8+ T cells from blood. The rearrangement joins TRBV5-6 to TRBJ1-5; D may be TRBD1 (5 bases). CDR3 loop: CASSLAPTEFGNQPQHF. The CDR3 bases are TGTGCCAGCAGCTTGGCCCCGACAGAATTCGGCAATCAGCCCCAGCATTTT.